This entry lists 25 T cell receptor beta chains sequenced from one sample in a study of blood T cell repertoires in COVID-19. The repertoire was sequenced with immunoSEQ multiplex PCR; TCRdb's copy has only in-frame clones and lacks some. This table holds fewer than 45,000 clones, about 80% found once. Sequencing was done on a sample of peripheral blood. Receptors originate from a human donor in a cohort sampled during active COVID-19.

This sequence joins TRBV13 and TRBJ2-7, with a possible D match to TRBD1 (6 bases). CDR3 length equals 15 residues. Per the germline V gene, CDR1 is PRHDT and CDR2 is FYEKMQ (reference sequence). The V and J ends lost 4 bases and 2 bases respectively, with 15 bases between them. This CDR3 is CASSSRGGTAYEQYF. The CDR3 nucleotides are TGTGCCAGCAGCTCACGTGGGGGCACCGCCTACGAGCAGTACTTC.

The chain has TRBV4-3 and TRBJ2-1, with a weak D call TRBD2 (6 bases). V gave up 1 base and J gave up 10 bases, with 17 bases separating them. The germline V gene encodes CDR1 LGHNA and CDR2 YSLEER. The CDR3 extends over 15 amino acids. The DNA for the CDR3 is TGCGCCAGCAGCCAAGTGCTGGAAGAAGCGGGCGAGCAGTTCTTC. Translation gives CASSQVLEEAGEQFF.

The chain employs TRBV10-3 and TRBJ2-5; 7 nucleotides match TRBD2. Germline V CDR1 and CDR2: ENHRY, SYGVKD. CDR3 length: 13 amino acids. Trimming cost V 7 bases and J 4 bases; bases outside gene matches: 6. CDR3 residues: CAITETGGETQYF. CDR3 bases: TGTGCCATCACCGAAACGGGAGGAGAGACCCAGTACTTC.

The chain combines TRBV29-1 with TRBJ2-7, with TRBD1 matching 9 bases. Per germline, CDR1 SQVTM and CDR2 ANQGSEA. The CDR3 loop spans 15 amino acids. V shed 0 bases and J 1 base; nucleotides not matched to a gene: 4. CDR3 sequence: CSVEDTGGRSYEQYF. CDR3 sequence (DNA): TGCAGCGTTGAAGATACAGGGGGCAGGTCCTACGAGCAGTACTTC.

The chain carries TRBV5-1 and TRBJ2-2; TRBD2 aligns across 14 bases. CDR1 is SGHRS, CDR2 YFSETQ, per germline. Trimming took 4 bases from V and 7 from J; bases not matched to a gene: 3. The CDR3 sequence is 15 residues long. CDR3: CASSLGTSGGGELFF. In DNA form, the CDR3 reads TGCGCCAGCAGCCTCGGGACTAGCGGGGGCGGGGAGCTGTTTTTT.

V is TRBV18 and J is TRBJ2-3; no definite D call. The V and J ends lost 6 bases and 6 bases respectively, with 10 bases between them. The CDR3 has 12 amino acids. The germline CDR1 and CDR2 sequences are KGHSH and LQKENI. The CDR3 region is CASSADTDTQYF. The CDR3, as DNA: TGTGCCAGCTCCGCCGACACCGATACGCAGTATTTT.

The CDR3 here is CATSIGQGGSGYTF. DNA of the CDR3: TGTGCCACGTCTATTGGACAGGGAGGGAGTGGCTACACCTTC. The chain carries TRBV6-5 and TRBJ1-2; 8 bases are shared with TRBD1. The CDR3 contains 14 residues. Looked up from germline, CDR1 is MNHEY and CDR2 is SVGAGI. V dropped 10 bases and J dropped 7; count of bases not matched to a gene: 14.

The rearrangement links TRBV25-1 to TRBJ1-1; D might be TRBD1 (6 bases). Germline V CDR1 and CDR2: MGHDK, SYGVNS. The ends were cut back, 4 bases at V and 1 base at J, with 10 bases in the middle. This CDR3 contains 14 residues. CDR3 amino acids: CASSASTGNTEAFF. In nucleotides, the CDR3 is TGTGCCAGCAGTGCCTCGACAGGGAACACTGAAGCTTTCTTT. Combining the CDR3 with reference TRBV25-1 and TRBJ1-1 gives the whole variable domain EADIYQTPRYLVIGTGKKITLECSQTMGHDKMYWYQQDPGMELHLIHYSYGVNSTEKGDLSSESTVSRIRTEHFPLTLESARPSHTSQYLCASSASTGNTEAFFGQGTRLTVV.

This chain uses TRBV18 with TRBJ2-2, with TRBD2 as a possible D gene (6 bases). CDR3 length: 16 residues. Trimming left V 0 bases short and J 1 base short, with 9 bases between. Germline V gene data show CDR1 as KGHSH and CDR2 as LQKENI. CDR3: CASSPPASENTGELFF. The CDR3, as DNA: TGTGCCAGCTCACCACCGGCTAGCGAGAACACCGGGGAGCTGTTTTTT. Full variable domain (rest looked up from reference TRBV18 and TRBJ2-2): NAGVMQNPRHLVRRRGQEARLRCSPMKGHSHVYWYRQLPEEGLKFMVYLQKENIIDESGMPKERFSAEFPKEGPSILRIQQVVRGDSAAYFCASSPPASENTGELFFGEGSRLTVL.

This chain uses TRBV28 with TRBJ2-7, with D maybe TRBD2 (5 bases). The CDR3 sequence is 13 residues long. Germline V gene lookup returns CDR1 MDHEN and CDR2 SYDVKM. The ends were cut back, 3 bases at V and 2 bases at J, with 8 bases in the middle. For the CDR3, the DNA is TGTGCCAGCAGTTTGAGGACTCCCTACGAGCAGTACTTC. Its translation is CASSLRTPYEQYF.

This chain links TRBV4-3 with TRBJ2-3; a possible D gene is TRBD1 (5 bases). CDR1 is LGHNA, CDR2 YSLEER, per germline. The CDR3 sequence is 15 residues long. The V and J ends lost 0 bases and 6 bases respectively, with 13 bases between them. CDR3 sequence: CASSQDGAKGDTQYF. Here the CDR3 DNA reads TGCGCCAGCAGCCAAGATGGAGCGAAGGGGGATACGCAGTATTTT.

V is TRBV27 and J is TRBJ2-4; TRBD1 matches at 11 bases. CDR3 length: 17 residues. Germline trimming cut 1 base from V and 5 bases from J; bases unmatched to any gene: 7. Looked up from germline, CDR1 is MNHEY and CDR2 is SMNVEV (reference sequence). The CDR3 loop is CASSLLGGTGGENIQYF. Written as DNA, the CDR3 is TGTGCCAGCAGTTTATTGGGAGGGACAGGGGGGGAAAACATTCAGTACTTC.

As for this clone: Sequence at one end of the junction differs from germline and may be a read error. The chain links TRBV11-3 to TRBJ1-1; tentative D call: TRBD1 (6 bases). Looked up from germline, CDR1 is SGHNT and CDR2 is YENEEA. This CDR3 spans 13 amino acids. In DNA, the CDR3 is TGTGCCAGCAGCCTAGAGGGGGGTTCCGAAGCTTTCTTT. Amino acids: CASSLEGGSEAFF.

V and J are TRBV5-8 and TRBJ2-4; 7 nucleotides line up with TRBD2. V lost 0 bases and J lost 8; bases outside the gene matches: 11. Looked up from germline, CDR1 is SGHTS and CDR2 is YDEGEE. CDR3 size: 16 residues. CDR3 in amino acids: CASSLVRGETGDIQYF. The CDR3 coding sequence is TGTGCCAGCAGCTTGGTCCGGGGGGAGACTGGAGACATTCAGTACTTC.

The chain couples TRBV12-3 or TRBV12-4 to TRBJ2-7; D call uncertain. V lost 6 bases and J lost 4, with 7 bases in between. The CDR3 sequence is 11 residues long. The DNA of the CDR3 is TGTGCCAGCAGCCAGCGTTACGAGCAGTACTTC. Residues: CASSQRYEQYF.

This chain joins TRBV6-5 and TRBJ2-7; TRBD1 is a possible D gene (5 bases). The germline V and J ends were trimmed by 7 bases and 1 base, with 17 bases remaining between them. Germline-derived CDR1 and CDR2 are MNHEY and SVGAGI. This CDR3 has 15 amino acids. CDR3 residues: CASNPTAQDSYEQYF. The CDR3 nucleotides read TGTGCCAGCAACCCGACAGCCCAGGATTCCTACGAGCAGTACTTC.

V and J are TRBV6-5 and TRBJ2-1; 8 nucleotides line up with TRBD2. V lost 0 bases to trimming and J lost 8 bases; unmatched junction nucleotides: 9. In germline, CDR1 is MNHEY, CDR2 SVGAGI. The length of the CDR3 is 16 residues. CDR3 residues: CASSYSRPGGGDEQFF. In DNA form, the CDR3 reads TGTGCCAGCAGTTACTCCAGGCCGGGGGGGGGCGATGAGCAGTTCTTC.

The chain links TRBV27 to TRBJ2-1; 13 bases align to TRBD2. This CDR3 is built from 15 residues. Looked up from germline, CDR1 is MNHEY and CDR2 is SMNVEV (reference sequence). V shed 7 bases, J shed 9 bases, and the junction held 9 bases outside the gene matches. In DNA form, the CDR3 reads TGTGCCAGCAACCAAGGACTAGCGGGAGTGGGTGAGCAGTTCTTC. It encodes CASNQGLAGVGEQFF.

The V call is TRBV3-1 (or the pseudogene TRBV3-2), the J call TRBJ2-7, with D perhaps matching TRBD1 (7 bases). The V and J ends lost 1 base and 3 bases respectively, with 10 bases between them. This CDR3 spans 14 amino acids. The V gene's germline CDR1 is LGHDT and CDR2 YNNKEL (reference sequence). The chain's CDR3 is CASSQGQGGYEQYF. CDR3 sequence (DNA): TGTGCCAGCAGCCAAGGGCAGGGGGGCTACGAGCAGTACTTC.

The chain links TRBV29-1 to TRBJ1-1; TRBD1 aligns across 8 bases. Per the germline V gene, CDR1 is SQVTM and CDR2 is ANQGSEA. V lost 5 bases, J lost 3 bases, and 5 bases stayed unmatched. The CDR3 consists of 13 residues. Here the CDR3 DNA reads TGCAGCGTTACCGGACAGGGTCACACTGAAGCTTTCTTT. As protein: CSVTGQGHTEAFF.

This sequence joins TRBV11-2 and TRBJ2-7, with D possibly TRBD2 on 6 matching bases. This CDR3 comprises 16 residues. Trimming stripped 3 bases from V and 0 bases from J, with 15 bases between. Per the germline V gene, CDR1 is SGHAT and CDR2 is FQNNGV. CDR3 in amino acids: CASSFGGTLSSYEQYF. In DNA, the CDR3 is TGTGCCAGCAGCTTTGGAGGGACCTTAAGCTCCTACGAGCAGTACTTC.

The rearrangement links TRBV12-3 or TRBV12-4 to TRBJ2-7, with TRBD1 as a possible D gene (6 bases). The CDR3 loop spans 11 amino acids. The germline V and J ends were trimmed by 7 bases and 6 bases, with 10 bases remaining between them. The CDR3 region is CASTVGGEQYF. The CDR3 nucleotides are TGTGCCAGCACCGTAGGGGGCGAGCAGTACTTC.

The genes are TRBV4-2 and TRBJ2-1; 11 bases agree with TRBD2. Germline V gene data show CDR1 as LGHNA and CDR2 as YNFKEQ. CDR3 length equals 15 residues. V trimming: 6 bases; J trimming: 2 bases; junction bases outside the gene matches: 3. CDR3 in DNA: TGTGCCAGCAGTTTAGCGGGAGGGGCCTACAATGAGCAGTTCTTC. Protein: CASSLAGGAYNEQFF.

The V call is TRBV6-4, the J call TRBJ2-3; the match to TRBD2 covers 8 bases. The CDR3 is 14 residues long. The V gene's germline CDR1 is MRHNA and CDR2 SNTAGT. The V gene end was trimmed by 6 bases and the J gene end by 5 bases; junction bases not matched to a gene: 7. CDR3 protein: CASSPGLGEDTQYF. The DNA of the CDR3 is TGTGCCAGCAGCCCGGGACTAGGAGAAGATACGCAGTATTTT.

CDR3 residues: CASTSGIDTQYF. The CDR3 bases are TGTGCCAGCACATCCGGGATAGATACGCAGTATTTT. The rearrangement joins TRBV2 to TRBJ2-3, with D possibly matching TRBD2 (5 bases). Germline CDR1 SNHLY, CDR2 FYNNEI. CDR3 length: 12 residues. V lost 7 bases and J lost 5, with 10 bases in between. The full variable domain, with the rest looked up from reference TRBV2 and TRBJ2-3, is EPEVTQTPSHQVTQMGQEVILRCVPISNHLYFYWYRQILGQKVEFLVSFYNNEISEKSEIFDDQFSVERPDGSNFTLKIRSTKLEDSAMYFCASTSGIDTQYFGPGTRLTVL.